This T cell receptor beta chain was identified in a study of glioma-infiltrating T cells after dendritic cell vaccination. The CDR3 totals 12 residues. Trimming left V 4 bases short and J 2 bases short, with 8 bases between. Germline CDR1 reads SQVTM; CDR2 reads ANQGSEA. Only patients with spare fresh-frozen tumor and over two years of follow-up were included. Amplification used 60 V beta primers and 13 J beta primers. The assay was immunoSEQ multiplex PCR, and TCRdb's table has in-frame clones only and misses some. The sample includes just over 95,000 clones, 75% to 85% of them seen just once. The sequencing used blood, collected before dendritic cell vaccination. The gene calls are TRBV29-1 and TRBJ1-2; TRBD1 might be the D (5 bases). This TCR came from a human donor with glioblastoma. In DNA form, the CDR3 reads TGCAGCGTTGTCCAGGGAAACTATGGCTACACCTTC. Protein: CSVVQGNYGYTF.